Sequencing of this TCR beta chain was carried out in a study of beta chain features in type 1 diabetes listed by TCRdb under 2018. About the full investigation: Patients and healthy donors did not differ in mean age, gender distribution, total cell number or subset yield. Regulatory and stem cell-like memory subsets were obtained from only 8 patients and about 8 healthy donors, while naive and central memory subsets were obtained from all 30 or so donors. The study compared the TCRB repertoires of sorted circulating CD4+ T cell subsets in recently diagnosed type 1 diabetes patients with those in matched healthy donors. A total of about 100,000,000 sorted cells were examined across all samples, and RNA yield correlated strongly with the number of cells per subset. What the study reported, not specific to this receptor: Shorter templates might have been favored by PCR, but patient and control samples were amplified and corrected together, so both groups would have been affected equally by any skew. Patients with type 1 diabetes made fewer insertions and deleted more nucleotides at VDJ recombination sites, implying thymic rearrangement abnormalities. Because cDNA was sequenced instead of genomic DNA, highly expressing activated cells could be over-represented, though the groups showed no difference in activation or CD3 levels. Type 1 diabetes patients showed a moderate but significant shortening of TCRB CDR3 length in all four CD4+ subsets. Naive, central memory and regulatory TCRB repertoires appeared more similar among patients than among healthy donors. Only small numbers of individuals were included in the HLA sub-analyses, which left unresolved whether HLA type had any influence on TCRB rearrangement.

Remarks on this clone: Its antigen remains undetermined. No quality values exist for individual bases; no much larger clone is one base distant.

The High Capacity cDNA Reverse Transcription Kit was used to reverse transcribe all of the isolated RNA, meaning that expressed TCRB transcripts were what got sequenced. Naive, central memory and regulatory T cell samples underwent deep immunoSEQ sequencing, averaging around 3.7 million total reads per sample. Sorted cells were lysed in RLT buffer, and RNA was extracted using DNase-treated RNeasy Micro or Mini kits according to cell number. To prevent cross-contamination, each cell subset was processed individually, whereas patient and healthy donor samples were processed jointly. TCRB sequences were amplified from cDNA with the immunoSEQ multiplex PCR, producing 87-bp fragments spanning the CDR3 region. Sequencing of the amplicons was performed on the Illumina HiSeq platform. Regarding the original processing steps: PCR bias was computationally corrected using synthetic template baselines, reads within Hamming distance 2 were collapsed, and singletons that could not be merged were discarded. Reads were aligned to IMGT to assign V, D and J genes, CDR3 length, and insertions or deletions at six rearrangement sites. Within each subset, clonotype counts were normalized to sorted cell number, and only after that were true diversity and Gini coefficients computed with the tcR R package. The overlap coefficient, calculated on TCRB nucleotide sequences, was used to quantify repertoire sharing. Out-of-frame TCRB sequences from naive cells were analyzed as a proxy for the pre-selection repertoire. Imported from immuneACCESS, the table was reduced by TCRdb to in-frame sequences with V and J called. These copies leave out some clones; in studies compared against another copy, an unresolved V gene accounts for under half, and the cause of the remainder is not known. The DNA was the basis for D and trimming; V, J and clone size are from that table. The sample table lists about 470,000 clones, roughly 30% of them with a count of one. 0.05% to 0.07% of the sample rests with the top ten.

Each donor gave one peripheral blood draw, averaging roughly 120 mL, which was collected into heparinised tubes. Naive, central memory, regulatory and stem cell-like memory CD4+ T cells were sorted on a BD FACSAria II using a panel including CD45RO, CCR7, CD25, CD127, CD95 and CD27. A purity above 98% was achieved for all sorted populations. PBMCs were isolated right away by Lymphoprep density gradient centrifugation and were stained directly, without culture. Samples were stained and sorted in pairs, with one healthy donor and one patient per experiment, so that batch effects were minimized. V is shortened by 1 base, J by 5 bases, and the region joining them spans 16 bases. Reading the germline V gene (reference sequence) gives CDR1 LNHNV and CDR2 YYDKDF. Including the terminal cysteine and phenylalanine, the CDR3 comprises 16 residues. Just CDR3 DNA is preserved here, 48 bases in frame from base 1.

Input material: naive CD4+ T cells from blood. In light of the paper, this sample's cell subset or site label describes: true naive CD4+ T cells. The rearrangement joined TRBV15 to TRBJ2-3; the D segment could be TRBD2, given 5 matching bases. The TCR sequence derives from a man aged 18 to 29 in good health. CDR3 protein: CATSRVLRERVDTQYF. The sequenced DNA is TGTGCCACCAGCAGAGTTCTGAGGGAGAGGGTAGATACGCAGTATTTT.